This TCR beta chain was obtained from a study of OX40 agonist ivuxolimab in advanced cancers. On the study more broadly: Each dose-escalation patient presented with hepatocellular carcinoma, melanoma, renal cell or head and neck cancer.

V lost 4 bases and J lost 2, with 11 bases in between. CDR1 is SGHRS and CDR2 is YFSETQ in the germline V gene. The CDR3 totals 14 residues. Turning to this clone: The antigen is undetermined.

Sequenced by immunoSEQ multiplex PCR; TCRdb stores in-frame clones only, minus some. The sample shows roughly 75,000 clones, about 88% of them seen only once. Study-level results: Determination of antigen specificity was not performed for the expanded peripheral T cells.

Exclusion of a patient followed from autoimmune disease history or systemic immunosuppression. Patients had blood sampled at baseline and again on cycle 4 day 1 and cycle 7 day 1. The sample in question was CD4+ or CD8+ T cells sorted from blood, obtained in a trial of the OX40 agonist ivuxolimab. The TCR was taken from an adult with an advanced solid tumor such as melanoma, head and neck, liver or kidney cancer. The chain joins TRBV5-1 to TRBJ2-3, with D perhaps TRBD1 (5 bases). CDR3 loop: CASSRLDNTDTQYF. As DNA, the CDR3 is TGCGCCAGCAGCAGACTGGACAACACAGATACGCAGTATTTT.